This TCR beta chain was profiled in a study of blood T cell repertoires in COVID-19. This clone occurred once. V dropped 3 bases and J dropped 0 bases, with 9 bases sitting between them. The CDR3 covers 16 residues. Germline assignment: CDR1 SGHTA and CDR2 FQGTGA. Measured with immunoSEQ multiplex PCR; TCRdb has only the in-frame clones, and not every one. The data hold approximately 500,000 clones, with about 88% observed a single time. This clonotype was sampled from a man aged 18 to 30 with COVID-19, enrolled during active disease. The sample taken for sequencing was peripheral blood. V and J are TRBV7-3 and TRBJ2-6, with a tentative D call TRBD1 (6 bases). The CDR3 protein is CASSLTGVSGANVLTF. Written as DNA, the CDR3 is TGTGCCAGCAGCTTGACAGGCGTCTCTGGGGCCAACGTCCTGACTTTC.